These T cell receptor beta chains were read from a single sample in a study of blood T cell repertoires in COVID-19. Sequencing was performed with immunoSEQ multiplex PCR; in TCRdb, only in-frame clones are kept and a portion is missing. The sample yields about 370,000 clones, 80% to 90% seen once. Sequenced sample: peripheral blood. These receptors were collected from a woman in her thirties with COVID-19, enrolled during active disease. CDR3s leave out the opening cysteine and the closing phenylalanine or tryptophan. Fields, in order: J gene, V gene, CDR3 protein.

J: TRBJ1-5; V: TRBV28; CDR3: ASSLFGQGANQPQH
J: TRBJ1-2; V: TRBV6-6; CDR3: ASTNMGTGLYGYT
J: TRBJ2-5; V: TRBV5-4; CDR3: ASSLAGGRRETQY
J: TRBJ2-5; V: TRBV27; CDR3: ASSRQGALQETQY
J: TRBJ2-2; V: TRBV2; CDR3: ASRLAGGGGELF
J: TRBJ1-4; V: TRBV3-1/TRBV3-2; CDR3: ASSQESQGLEKLF
J: TRBJ1-3; V: TRBV3-1/TRBV3-2; CDR3: ASRPDSNSGNTIY
J: TRBJ2-5; V: TRBV9; CDR3: ASSPAAGDPQY
J: TRBJ2-1; V: TRBV13; CDR3: ASSFLRTGYNEQF
J: TRBJ2-1; V: TRBV19; CDR3: ASSIGGRGYNEQF
J: TRBJ2-7; V: TRBV7-6; CDR3: ASSARDSSYEQY
J: TRBJ2-6; V: TRBV6-5; CDR3: ASSYAVQLANVLT
J: TRBJ1-5; V: TRBV6-2/TRBV6-3; CDR3: ASSPTGWSNQPQH
J: TRBJ2-3; V: TRBV15; CDR3: ATSTLTVPDTQY
J: TRBJ1-5; V: TRBV5-8; CDR3: ASSTYRVTQPQH
J: TRBJ2-2; V: TRBV11-2; CDR3: GSSGVMTGELF
J: TRBJ2-1; V: TRBV9; CDR3: ASSGSSGSNEQF
J: TRBJ1-2; V: TRBV19; CDR3: ASSIYGDRNYGYT
J: TRBJ2-2; V: TRBV19; CDR3: ATLSYLSNTGELF
J: TRBJ2-4; V: TRBV27; CDR3: ASSSLGEGKNIQY
J: TRBJ2-3; V: TRBV19; CDR3: ASSTTTGVASTDTQY
J: TRBJ2-1; V: TRBV9; CDR3: ASSVVAGGTPSEQF
J: TRBJ2-5; V: TRBV29-1; CDR3: SVEVSGGSFQETQY
J: TRBJ2-7; V: TRBV18; CDR3: ASSLNYDRGYASYEQY
J: TRBJ1-2; V: TRBV6-2/TRBV6-3; CDR3: ASSRTGLNYGYT
J: TRBJ1-2; V: TRBV4-3; CDR3: ASSQAGTGSYGYT
J: TRBJ2-4; V: TRBV28; CDR3: ASSLSGQGNSVDIQY
J: TRBJ1-6; V: TRBV7-6; CDR3: ASSPQGTGVFVKNSPLH
J: TRBJ1-1; V: TRBV11-3; CDR3: ASSLTPRGQAF
J: TRBJ1-4; V: TRBV28; CDR3: ASSRAGAGGEKLF
J: TRBJ1-2; V: TRBV5-6; CDR3: ATTRDRVPGYT
J: TRBJ2-1; V: TRBV19; CDR3: ASSIQAGGHNEQF
J: TRBJ1-2; V: TRBV30; CDR3: AWSVTGGYT
J: TRBJ2-2; V: TRBV6-1; CDR3: ASSETGDGELF